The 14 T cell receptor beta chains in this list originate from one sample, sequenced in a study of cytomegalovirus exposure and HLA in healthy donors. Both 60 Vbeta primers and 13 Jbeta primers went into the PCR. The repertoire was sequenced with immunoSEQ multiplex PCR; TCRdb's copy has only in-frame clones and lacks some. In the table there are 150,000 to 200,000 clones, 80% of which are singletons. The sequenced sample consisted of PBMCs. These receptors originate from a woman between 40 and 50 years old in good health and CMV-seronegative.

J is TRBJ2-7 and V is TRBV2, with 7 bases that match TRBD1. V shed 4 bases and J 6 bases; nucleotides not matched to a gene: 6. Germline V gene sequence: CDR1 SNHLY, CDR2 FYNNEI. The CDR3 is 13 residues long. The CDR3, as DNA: TGTGCCAGCAGTGCTGACAGGGTTGGCGAGCAGTACGTC. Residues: CASSADRVGEQYV.

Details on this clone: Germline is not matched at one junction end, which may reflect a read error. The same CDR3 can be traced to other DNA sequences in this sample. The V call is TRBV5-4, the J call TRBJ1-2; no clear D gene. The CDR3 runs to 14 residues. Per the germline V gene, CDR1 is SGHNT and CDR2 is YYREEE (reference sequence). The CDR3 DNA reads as TGTGCTAGCAGTTCATCTCGGAGGAACTATGGCTACACCTTC. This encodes CASSSSRRNYGYTF. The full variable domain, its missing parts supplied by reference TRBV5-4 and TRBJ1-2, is ETGVTQSPTHLIKTRGQQVTLRCSSQSGHNTVSWYQQALGQGPQFIFQYYREEENGRGNFPPRFSGLQFPNYSSELNVNALELDDSALYLCASSSSRRNYGYTFGSGTRLTVV.

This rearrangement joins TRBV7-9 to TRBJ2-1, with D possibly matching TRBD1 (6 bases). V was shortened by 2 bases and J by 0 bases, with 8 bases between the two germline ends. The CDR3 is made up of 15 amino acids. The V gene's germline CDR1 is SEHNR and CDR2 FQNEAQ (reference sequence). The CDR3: CASSLQGSSYNEQFF. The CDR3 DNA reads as TGTGCCAGCAGCTTACAGGGGAGCTCCTACAATGAGCAGTTCTTC.

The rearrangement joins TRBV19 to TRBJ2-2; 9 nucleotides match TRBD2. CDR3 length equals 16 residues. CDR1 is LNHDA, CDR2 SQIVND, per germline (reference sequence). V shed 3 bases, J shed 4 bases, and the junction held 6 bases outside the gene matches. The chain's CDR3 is CASSMVAGGVTGELFF. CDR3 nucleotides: TGTGCCAGTAGTATGGTGGCGGGAGGGGTCACCGGGGAGCTGTTTTTT.

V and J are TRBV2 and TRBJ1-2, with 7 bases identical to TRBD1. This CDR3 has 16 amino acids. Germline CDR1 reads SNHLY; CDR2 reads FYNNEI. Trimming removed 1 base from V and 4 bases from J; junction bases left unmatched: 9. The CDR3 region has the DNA TGTGCCAGCAGTGAAGAATGGGGGACAGCAATCTATGGCTACACCTTC. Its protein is CASSEEWGTAIYGYTF.

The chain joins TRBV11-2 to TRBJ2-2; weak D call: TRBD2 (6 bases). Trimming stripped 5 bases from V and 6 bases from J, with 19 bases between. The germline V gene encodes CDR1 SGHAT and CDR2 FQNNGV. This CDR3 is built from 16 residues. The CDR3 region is CASSLQRLGLPGELFF. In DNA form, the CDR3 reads TGTGCCAGCAGCCTTCAACGACTAGGATTACCCGGGGAGCTGTTTTTT.

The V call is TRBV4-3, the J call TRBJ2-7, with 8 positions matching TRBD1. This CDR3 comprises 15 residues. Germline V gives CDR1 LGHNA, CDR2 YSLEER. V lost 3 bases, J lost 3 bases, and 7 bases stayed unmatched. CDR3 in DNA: TGCGCCAGCAGCCAGTACTGGACAGGGCACTACGAGCAGTACGTC. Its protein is CASSQYWTGHYEQYV.

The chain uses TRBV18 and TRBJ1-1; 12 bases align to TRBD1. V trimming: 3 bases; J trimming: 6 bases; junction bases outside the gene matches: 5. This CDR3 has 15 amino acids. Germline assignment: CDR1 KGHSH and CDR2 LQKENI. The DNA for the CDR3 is TGTGCCAGCTCACCGGGGACAGGGGGCTTCGCTGAAGCTTTCTTT. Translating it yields CASSPGTGGFAEAFF.

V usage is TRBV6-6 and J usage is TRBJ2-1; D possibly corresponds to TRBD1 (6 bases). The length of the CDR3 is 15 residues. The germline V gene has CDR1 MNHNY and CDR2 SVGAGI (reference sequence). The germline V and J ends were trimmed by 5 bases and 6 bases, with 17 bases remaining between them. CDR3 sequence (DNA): TGTGCCAGCAGTCATCTAGGGGGAGAAACCAATGAGCAGTTCTTC. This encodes CASSHLGGETNEQFF.

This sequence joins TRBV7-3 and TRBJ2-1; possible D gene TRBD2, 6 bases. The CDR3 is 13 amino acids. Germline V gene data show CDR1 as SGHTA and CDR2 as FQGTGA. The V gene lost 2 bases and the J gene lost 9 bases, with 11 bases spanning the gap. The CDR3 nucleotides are TGTGCCAGCAGCTTATCGGCTAGCGTTGAGCAGTTCTTC. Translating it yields CASSLSASVEQFF.

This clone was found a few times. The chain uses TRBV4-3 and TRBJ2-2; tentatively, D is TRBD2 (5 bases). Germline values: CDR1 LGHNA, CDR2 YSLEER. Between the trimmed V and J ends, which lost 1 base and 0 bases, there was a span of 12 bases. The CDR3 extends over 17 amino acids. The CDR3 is CASSQVFGGSNTGELFF. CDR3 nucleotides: TGCGCCAGCAGCCAAGTTTTCGGCGGGTCGAACACCGGGGAGCTGTTTTTT.

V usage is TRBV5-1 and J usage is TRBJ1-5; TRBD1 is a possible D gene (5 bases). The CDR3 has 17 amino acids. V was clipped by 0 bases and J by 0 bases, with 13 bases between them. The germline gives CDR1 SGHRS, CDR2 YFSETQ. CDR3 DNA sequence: TGCGCCAGCAGCTTGGGGGGCACGTCCTATAGCAATCAGCCCCAGCATTTT. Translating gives CASSLGGTSYSNQPQHF. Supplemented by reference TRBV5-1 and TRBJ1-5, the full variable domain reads KAGVTQTPRYLIKTRGQQVTLSCSPISGHRSVSWYQQTPGQGLQFLFEYFSETQRNKGNFPGRFSGRQFSNSRSEMNVSTLELGDSALYLCASSLGGTSYSNQPQHFGDGTRLSIL.

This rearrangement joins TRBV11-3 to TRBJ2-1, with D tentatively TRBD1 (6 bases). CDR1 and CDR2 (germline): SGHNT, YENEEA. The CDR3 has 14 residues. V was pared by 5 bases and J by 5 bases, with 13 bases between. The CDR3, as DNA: TGTGCCAGCAGCGCCGGGACAAGTAACAATGAGCAGTTCTTC. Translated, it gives CASSAGTSNNEQFF.

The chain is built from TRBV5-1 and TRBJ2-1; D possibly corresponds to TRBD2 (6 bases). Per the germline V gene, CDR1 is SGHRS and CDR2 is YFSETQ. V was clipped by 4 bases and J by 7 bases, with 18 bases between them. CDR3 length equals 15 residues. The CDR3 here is CASSRDSWSMNEQFF. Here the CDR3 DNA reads TGCGCCAGCAGCAGGGACTCCTGGAGTATGAATGAGCAGTTCTTC.